The next 12 T cell receptor beta chains were all read from a single sample in a study of beta chain features in type 1 diabetes. The authors reverse transcribed all of the isolated RNA, so sequencing captured expressed TCRB transcripts. The method was immunoSEQ multiplex PCR; TCRdb's version includes in-frame clones alone and lacks a portion of them. The repertoire holds under 550,000 clones, over 10% seen once, with around 0.05% in the top ten. The sample consisted of naive CD4+ T cells from blood. These receptors originate from a woman aged 18-30 years in good health.

CDR3 loop: CATSRDPTNEQFF. The CDR3 DNA follows: TGTGCCACCAGCAGAGACCCGACCAACGAGCAGTTCTTC. The chain has TRBV15 and TRBJ2-1, with D unresolved. V was clipped by 0 bases and J by 10 bases, with 10 bases between them. The germline CDR1 and CDR2 sequences are LNHNV and YYDKDF (reference sequence). CDR3 length: 13 amino acids. Combining the CDR3 with reference TRBV15 and TRBJ2-1 gives the whole variable domain DAMVIQNPRYQVTQFGKPVTLSCSQTLNHNVMYWYQQKSSQAPKLLFHYYDKDFNNEADTPDNFQSRRPNTSFCFLDIRSPGLGDTAMYLCATSRDPTNEQFFGPGTRLTVL.

This clone came up a few times. The rearrangement links TRBV28 to TRBJ2-7, with D tentatively TRBD2 (5 bases). Germline V gene lookup returns CDR1 MDHEN and CDR2 SYDVKM. V shed 5 bases and J shed 0 bases, with 14 bases lying between them. The CDR3 runs to 15 residues. DNA of the CDR3: TGTGCCAGCAGTCCGCCGAGAGGGAGCTCCTACGAGCAGTACGTC. The encoded protein is CASSPPRGSSYEQYV.

The chain joins TRBV28 to TRBJ1-1, with D perhaps TRBD1 (6 bases). The ends were cut back, 1 base at V and 10 bases at J, with 13 bases in the middle. Germline V lookup: CDR1 MDHEN, CDR2 SYDVKM. The CDR3 spans 13 residues. The CDR3 nucleotides read TGTGCCAGCAGTTTATATCGTCAGGGGAGAGCTTTCTTT. The encoded protein is CASSLYRQGRAFF. The full variable domain, with the rest looked up from reference TRBV28 and TRBJ1-1, is DVKVTQSSRYLVKRTGEKVFLECVQDMDHENMFWYRQDPGLGLRLIYFSYDVKMKEKGDIPEGYSVSREKKERFSLILESASTNQTSMYLCASSLYRQGRAFFGQGTRLTVV.

The gene calls are TRBV7-2 and TRBJ2-1; 7 bases are a match to TRBD1. CDR1 is SGHTA and CDR2 is FQGNSA in the germline V gene. The J segment lost 0 bases and the V segment lost 4 bases, leaving 3 bases of the junction unmatched. The length of the CDR3 is 15 residues. CDR3 sequence (DNA): TGTGCCAGCAGCTCCACAGGGGACTCCTACAATGAGCAGTTCTTC. Translated, it gives CASSSTGDSYNEQFF.

The CDR3 sequence: CSVEWARGYTF. CDR3 nucleotide sequence: TGCAGCGTTGAATGGGCGCGCGGCTACACCTTC. This chain uses TRBV29-1 with TRBJ1-2; D is unresolved. Germline V CDR1 and CDR2: SQVTM, ANQGSEA. V gave up 2 bases and J gave up 8 bases, with 9 bases separating them. This CDR3 contains 11 residues.

The CDR3 DNA reads as TGTGCCAGCAGTTTATCCGGGTCTGGCTACACCTTC. The encoded protein is CASSLSGSGYTF. The rearrangement links TRBV28 to TRBJ1-2; unclear D gene. Germline CDR1 MDHEN, CDR2 SYDVKM. The CDR3 consists of 12 residues. V shed 1 base and J shed 7 bases, with 7 bases lying between them.

The CDR3 spells CASSYWRGETQYF. CDR3 DNA: TGTGCCAGCAGTTATTGGCGGGGAGAGACCCAGTACTTC. The rearrangement links TRBV6-5 to TRBJ2-5; D may be TRBD2 (6 bases). The CDR3 consists of 13 residues. Germline assignment: CDR1 MNHEY and CDR2 SVGAGI. V was trimmed by 3 bases and J by 4 bases, leaving 9 bases between them.

This clone has more than one count but fewer than ten. V and J are TRBV15 and TRBJ2-1; TRBD2 matches 8 bases. Germline V gene lookup returns CDR1 LNHNV and CDR2 YYDKDF (reference sequence). The CDR3 has 16 amino acids. V lost 2 bases, J lost 2 bases, and 5 bases stayed unmatched. The CDR3 here is CATSRSGRGAYNEQFF. DNA of the CDR3: TGTGCCACCAGCAGATCAGGGCGGGGGGCCTACAATGAGCAGTTCTTC.

The chain recombines TRBV9 with TRBJ2-7; 7 bases match TRBD2. CDR1 and CDR2 (germline): SGDLS, YYNGEE. V dropped 0 bases and J dropped 4; count of bases not matched to a gene: 1. The CDR3 loop spans 13 amino acids. The chain's CDR3 is CASSVDGRYEQYF. The CDR3 DNA reads TGTGCCAGCAGCGTAGACGGGAGGTACGAGCAGTACTTC.

J is TRBJ2-2 and V is TRBV14, with 7 bases fitting TRBD1. With 6 bases clipped from V and 3 bases from J, the junction kept 10 bases outside the gene matches. The germline V gene has CDR1 SGHDN and CDR2 FVKESK. The CDR3 is 16 amino acids. The CDR3 DNA reads as TGTGCCAGCAGGCATAAAGGGGGCGCGTACACCGGGGAGCTGTTTTTT. Its protein is CASRHKGGAYTGELFF.

The V call is TRBV30, the J call TRBJ2-7; weak D call: TRBD1 (5 bases). V was cut by 2 bases and J by 7 bases, with 15 bases left in between. Looked up from germline, CDR1 is GTSNPN and CDR2 is SVGIG (reference sequence). This CDR3 is built from 13 residues. The CDR3 DNA reads as TGTGCCTGGAGTCCCTTCCTGGGGCCAGAGCAGTACTTC. It translates to CAWSPFLGPEQYF.

In its sample, this clone was seen a few times. This chain joins TRBV10-3 and TRBJ2-4; D is possibly TRBD2 (5 bases). The CDR3 has 14 amino acids. The germline V gene encodes CDR1 ENHRY and CDR2 SYGVKD. V was cut by 4 bases and J by 6 bases, with 13 bases left in between. The CDR3 protein is CAISASTGRNIQYF. For the CDR3, the DNA is TGTGCCATCAGTGCTTCTACTGGGAGAAACATTCAGTACTTC.